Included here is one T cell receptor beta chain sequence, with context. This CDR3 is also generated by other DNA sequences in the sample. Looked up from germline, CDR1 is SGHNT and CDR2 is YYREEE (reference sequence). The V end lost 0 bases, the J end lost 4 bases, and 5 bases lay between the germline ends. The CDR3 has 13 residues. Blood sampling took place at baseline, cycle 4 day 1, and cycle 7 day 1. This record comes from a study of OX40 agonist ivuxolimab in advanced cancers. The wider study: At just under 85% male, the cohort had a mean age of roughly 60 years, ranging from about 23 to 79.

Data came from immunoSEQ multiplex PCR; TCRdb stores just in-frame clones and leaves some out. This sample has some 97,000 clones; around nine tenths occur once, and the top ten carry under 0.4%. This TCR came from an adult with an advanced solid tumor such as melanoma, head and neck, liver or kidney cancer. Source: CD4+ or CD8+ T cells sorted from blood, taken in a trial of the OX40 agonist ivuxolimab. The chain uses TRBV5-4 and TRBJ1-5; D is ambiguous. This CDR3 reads CASSLAGNQPQHF. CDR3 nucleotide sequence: TGTGCCAGCAGCTTGGCAGGTAATCAGCCCCAGCATTTT.